Listed here are 18 T cell receptor beta chains from one sample, sequenced in a study of beta chain features in type 1 diabetes. Study outcomes and limitations: Among patients with Type 1 diabetes, TCRB CDR3s were moderately but significantly shorter in every one of the four CD4+ subsets.

These TCRs' antigens remain unknown. The study reverse transcribed the entire isolated RNA, so it sequenced expressed TCRB transcripts. Measured with immunoSEQ multiplex PCR; TCRdb has only the in-frame clones, and not every one. The sample shows approximately 240,000 clones, 16% of them seen only once. The sequencing sample was made of naive CD4+ T cells from blood. The receptors stem from a man aged 25-45 years with type 1 diabetes.

The gene calls are TRBV7-2 and TRBJ1-4; no clear D. The V gene's germline CDR1 is SGHTA and CDR2 FQGNSA. This CDR3 has 13 amino acids. The ends were cut back, 1 base at V and 8 bases at J, with 8 bases in the middle. CDR3 DNA sequence: TGTGCCAGCAGCTTAGGGTTTCGCGAAAAACTGTTTTTT. Amino acid sequence: CASSLGFREKLFF.

This clone came up a few times. The chain has TRBV29-1 and TRBJ1-2; the D gene is possibly TRBD1 (6 bases). Trimming cost V 7 bases and J 3 bases, with 21 bases left between them. Germline assignment: CDR1 SQVTM and CDR2 ANQGSEA. The CDR3 contains 15 residues. The CDR3 DNA sequence: TGCAGCGCCGTCCTTCCCTTACAGGGATACTATGGCTACACCTTC. Translated: CSAVLPLQGYYGYTF.

V is TRBV5-6 and J is TRBJ2-5; D gene ambiguous. The V end lost 5 bases, the J end lost 5 bases, and 4 bases lay between the germline ends. The germline V gene has CDR1 SGHDT and CDR2 YYEEEE. This CDR3 has 10 amino acids. The DNA of the CDR3 is TGTGCCAGCAGTAGGGAGACCCAGTACTTC. Translation gives CASSRETQYF.

This clone was recorded a few times. The chain combines TRBV5-6 with TRBJ1-4; 9 positions match TRBD1. Germline trimming cut 4 bases from V and 5 bases from J; bases unmatched to any gene: 6. CDR3 length: 15 residues. The germline CDR1 and CDR2 sequences are SGHDT and YYEEEE. In DNA, the CDR3 is TGTGCCAGCAGCAACTTGGGACAGGGAAATGAAAAACTGTTTTTT. This codes for CASSNLGQGNEKLFF.

The rearrangement links TRBV10-3 to TRBJ1-2; 7 bases fit TRBD1. CDR3 length: 13 residues. The germline V gene encodes CDR1 ENHRY and CDR2 SYGVKD. After removal of 10 bases from V and 4 bases from J, the junction contained 9 bases not matched to a gene. The CDR3 bases are TGTGCCACCTCCAGGGGGGTTTCCTATGGCTACACCTTC. Translated: CATSRGVSYGYTF.

J is TRBJ2-1 and V is TRBV29-1, with D possibly being TRBD2 (6 bases). Germline V gene sequence: CDR1 SQVTM, CDR2 ANQGSEA. The CDR3 is 12 residues long. Trimming took 0 bases from V and 16 from J, leaving 16 bases between them. The CDR3 region has the DNA TGCAGCGTTGAAGAGCCAGCGGGTCCGGCCTTCTTC. Translating gives CSVEEPAGPAFF.

This clone was detected a few times. The V call is TRBV7-3, the J call TRBJ2-1; TRBD2 might be the D (5 bases). CDR3 length equals 13 residues. The V and J ends lost 3 bases and 7 bases respectively, with 10 bases between them. Germline values: CDR1 SGHTA, CDR2 FQGTGA. The CDR3 here is CASSLERENEQFF. In nucleotides, the CDR3 is TGTGCCAGCAGCTTGGAACGGGAAAATGAGCAGTTCTTC. The variable domain in full, completed from reference TRBV7-3 and TRBJ2-1, reads GAGVSQTPSNKVTEKGKYVELRCDPISGHTALYWYRQSLGQGPEFLIYFQGTGAADDSGLPNDRFFAVRPEGSVSTLKIQRTERGDSAVYLCASSLERENEQFFGPGTRLTVL.

This chain joins TRBV9 and TRBJ2-1; TRBD2 aligns across 8 bases. The CDR3 extends over 16 amino acids. V trimming: 3 bases; J trimming: 7 bases; junction bases outside the gene matches: 12. Germline-derived CDR1 and CDR2 are SGDLS and YYNGEE. The CDR3 region has the DNA TGTGCCAGCAGCGCTACAGCGGGAGAGGGGTGGAATGAGCAGTTCTTC. It yields the protein CASSATAGEGWNEQFF.

The CDR3 spells CASGDPHEQFF. CDR3 sequence (DNA): TGTGCTAGTGGTGACCCACATGAGCAGTTCTTC. The rearrangement links TRBV12-5 to TRBJ2-1; the D is unclear. The germline V gene has CDR1 LGHNT and CDR2 FRNRAP. The CDR3 totals 11 residues. The V and J ends lost 5 bases and 8 bases respectively, with 7 bases between them.

V and J are TRBV29-1 and TRBJ1-5; a possible D gene is TRBD1 (6 bases). The CDR3 consists of 13 residues. In germline, CDR1 is SQVTM, CDR2 ANQGSEA. V was cut by 3 bases and J by 4 bases, with 10 bases left in between. The DNA for the CDR3 is TGCAGCGTTGATCCGGGGGCGAATCAGCCCCAGCATTTT. Its translation is CSVDPGANQPQHF. Drawing the rest from reference TRBV29-1 and TRBJ1-5, the complete variable domain is SAVISQKPSRDICQRGTSLTIQCQVDSQVTMMFWYRQQPGQSLTLIATANQGSEATYESGFVIDKFPISRPNLTFSTLTVSNMSPEDSSIYLCSVDPGANQPQHFGDGTRLSIL.

This sequence joins TRBV27 and TRBJ2-2; the match to TRBD2 covers 7 bases. The CDR3 totals 14 residues. With 7 bases clipped from V and 5 bases from J, the junction kept 7 bases outside the gene matches. Germline assignment: CDR1 MNHEY and CDR2 SMNVEV (reference sequence). The CDR3 here is CASNLAGGTGELFF. The CDR3 bases are TGTGCCAGCAACTTAGCGGGCGGTACCGGGGAGCTGTTTTTT.

This chain joins TRBV27 and TRBJ2-3; D remains ambiguous. Germline CDR1 MNHEY, CDR2 SMNVEV (reference sequence). This CDR3 comprises 15 residues. Trimming pared 0 bases from V and 5 bases from J, leaving 12 bases between. The CDR3 sequence is CASSLSRILQDTQYF. CDR3 DNA: TGTGCCAGCAGTTTATCGAGAATCCTTCAAGATACGCAGTATTTT.

The V and J genes are TRBV30 and TRBJ1-1; D is possibly TRBD1 (6 bases). The length of the CDR3 is 14 residues. Trimming shortened V by 3 bases and J by 5 bases, and 16 bases separated the two germline ends. Germline V gives CDR1 GTSNPN, CDR2 SVGIG (reference sequence). This CDR3 is CAWRRQVLKTEAFF. The CDR3 DNA sequence: TGTGCCTGGAGGAGACAGGTCTTAAAGACTGAAGCTTTCTTT. The full variable domain, in which reference TRBV30 and TRBJ1-1 provide the parts outside the CDR3, is SQTIHQWPATLVQPVGSPLSLECTVEGTSNPNLYWYRQAAGRGLQLLFYSVGIGQISSEVPQNLSASRPQDRQFILSSKKLLLSDSGFYLCAWRRQVLKTEAFFGQGTRLTVV.

In its sample, this clone was seen a few times. CDR3 bases: TGTGCCTGGAGGATAACCGCTGGGGCCAACGTCCTGACTTTC. It translates to CAWRITAGANVLTF. The chain combines TRBV30 with TRBJ2-6; D gene ambiguous. Germline CDR1 and CDR2: GTSNPN and SVGIG (reference sequence). The CDR3 is made up of 14 amino acids. Trimming cost V 3 bases and J 2 bases, with 8 bases left between them.

This clone was counted between two and nine times. This rearrangement joins TRBV18 to TRBJ2-7; a possible D gene is TRBD1 (6 bases). The germline CDR1 and CDR2 sequences are KGHSH and LQKENI. V was cut by 0 bases and J by 6 bases, with 12 bases left in between. There are 14 residues in the CDR3. CDR3 region: CASSPPNRVGEQYF. For the CDR3, the DNA is TGTGCCAGCTCACCACCGAACAGGGTAGGCGAGCAGTACTTC. The full variable domain, in which reference TRBV18 and TRBJ2-7 provide the parts outside the CDR3, is NAGVMQNPRHLVRRRGQEARLRCSPMKGHSHVYWYRQLPEEGLKFMVYLQKENIIDESGMPKERFSAEFPKEGPSILRIQQVVRGDSAAYFCASSPPNRVGEQYFGPGTRLTVT.

This clone has just a few counts. In the same sample, other DNA sequences code for this CDR3. The chain combines TRBV7-2 with TRBJ2-3; D gene uncertain. Germline CDR1 reads SGHTA; CDR2 reads FQGNSA. V was shortened by 1 base and J by 1 base, with 3 bases between the two germline ends. The CDR3 length is 13 residues. The CDR3 nucleotides read TGTGCCAGCAGCTTAGGGGGCACAGATACGCAGTATTTT. It translates to CASSLGGTDTQYF.

This clone was seen a few times. V and J are TRBV6-1 and TRBJ2-1, with D hard to call. CDR1 and CDR2 (germline): MNHNS, SASEGT. This CDR3 comprises 11 residues. Deletions cut 8 bases from V and 4 bases from J, with 6 bases between. The CDR3 DNA follows: TGTGCCAGCCAGATATACAATGAGCAGTTCTTC. It codes for CASQIYNEQFF.

This sequence joins TRBV19 and TRBJ1-1; D remains ambiguous. Germline CDR1 is LNHDA and CDR2 is SQIVND (reference sequence). Between the trimmed V and J ends, which lost 3 bases and 3 bases, there was a span of 11 bases. The CDR3 contains 14 residues. The CDR3 protein is CASSIDRDHTEAFF. CDR3 sequence (DNA): TGTGCCAGTAGTATCGATAGGGATCACACTGAAGCTTTCTTT.